These T cell receptor beta chains were read from a single sample in a study of cytomegalovirus exposure and HLA in healthy donors. Only in-frame clones appear in the TCRdb table, and some are missing; sequencing was by immunoSEQ multiplex PCR. The sample has over 150,000 clones; around 76% are singletons. Source material: PBMCs. Receptors originate from a man aged 55 to 69 in good health and CMV-seronegative. CDR3s include the opening cysteine and the closing phenylalanine or tryptophan. Fields, in order: D gene, V gene, J gene, clone size, CDR3 DNA, CDR3 protein. The D gene is left open where the match is weak. The size of a clone is reported for some rows only, either as once, few or many, or as a class for expanded clones.

>NA|TRBV19|TRBJ2-7|NA
TGTGCCAGTAGTATAGCTGGGGCCGCGCCATACGAGCAGTACTTC
CASSIAGAAPYEQYF
>NA|TRBV7-6|TRBJ1-5|NA
TGTGCCAGCAGTCCCGACAGGATGGGTCAGCCCCAGCATTTT
CASSPDRMGQPQHF
>NA|TRBV4-3|TRBJ1-4|NA
TGCGCCAGCAGCCTATACAGGGATATGCAAGAAAAACTGTTTTTT
CASSLYRDMQEKLFF
>TRBD1|TRBV2|TRBJ2-5|NA
TGTGCCAGCAGTTGGGACAGGGGTTCAGAGACCCAGTACTTC
CASSWDRGSETQYF
>NA|TRBV4-1|TRBJ2-2|NA
TGCGCCAGCAGCCGTGACAGTTCGAACACCGGGGAGCTGTTTTTT
CASSRDSSNTGELFF
>NA|TRBV27|TRBJ1-5|once
TGTGCCAGCAGTTTATCGGGGGAGGGGGGCAATCAGCCCCAGCATTTT
CASSLSGEGGNQPQHF
>NA|TRBV7-2|TRBJ2-7|NA
TGTGCCAGCAGCCCCCCCGCCCCCACGCCAGGGCACTACGAGCAGTACTTC
CASSPPAPTPGHYEQYF
>TRBD2|TRBV7-9|TRBJ2-3|NA
TGTTCCAGCAGCCAACCTAGCGGGGGGGCCACAGATACGCAGTATTTT
CSSSQPSGGATDTQYF
>TRBD1|TRBV5-1|TRBJ2-2|once
TGCGCCAGCAGCCCGGACAGGGTGAACACCGGGGAGCTGTTTTTT
CASSPDRVNTGELFF
>TRBD1|TRBV7-2|TRBJ1-6|NA
TGTGCCAGCAGCGAAAGAGCCGGGACAGGGGTTTCACCCCTCCACTTT
CASSERAGTGVSPLHF
>TRBD2|TRBV10-3|TRBJ2-5|NA
TGTGCCATCAGCCGGTCTAGCGGGACTCAAGAGACCCAGTACTTC
CAISRSSGTQETQYF
>NA|TRBV19|TRBJ1-5|NA
TGTGCCAGTAGCCCCGGCCGAACGGGTAGCAATCAGCCCCAGCATTTT
CASSPGRTGSNQPQHF
>NA|TRBV19|TRBJ2-5|NA
TGTGCCACGTCTGCGAGGCAACAAGAGACCCAGTACTTC
CATSARQQETQYF
>TRBD1|TRBV28|TRBJ1-2|NA
TGTGCCAGCAGTTTAATTGACAGGGTCTATGGCTACACCTTC
CASSLIDRVYGYTF
>NA|TRBV5-4|TRBJ1-1|NA
TGTGCCAGCAGCTTGCGGGCGGGAAACACTGAAGCTTTCTTT
CASSLRAGNTEAFF
>TRBD1|TRBV19|TRBJ2-1|once
TGTGCCAGTACCACGACAGGGGATTCCTACAATGAGCAGTTCTTC
CASTTTGDSYNEQFF
>TRBD1|TRBV19|TRBJ1-4|few
TGTGCCAGTAGTATTCGGGACAGGAATGAAAAACTGTTTTTT
CASSIRDRNEKLFF
>NA|TRBV5-1|TRBJ1-3|once
TGCGCCAGCAGCTTTAACAGCGGCGGCTCTGGAAACACCATATATTTT
CASSFNSGGSGNTIYF
>TRBD1|TRBV18|TRBJ1-6|NA
TGTGCCAGCTCAAGTGACAGGGGCTATGGGGGCTCCTATAATTCACCCCTCCACTTT
CASSSDRGYGGSYNSPLHF
>TRBD1|TRBV5-1|TRBJ2-2|NA
TGCGCCAGCAGCCCAAACGTCCCGGGACAGGGGACCGGGGAGCTGTTTTTT
CASSPNVPGQGTGELFF
>NA|TRBV7-9|TRBJ1-1|NA
TGTGCCAGCAGCTCAGTACTGAACACTGAAGCTTTCTTT
CASSSVLNTEAFF
>NA|TRBV10-3|TRBJ2-7|NA
TGTGCCATCAGTGGGGGGGGCAGGGGAGCCTACGAGCAGTACTTC
CAISGGGRGAYEQYF
>NA|TRBV5-6|TRBJ2-1|NA
TGTGCCAGCAGCTTGGAGGCGGTGAGCTCCTACAATGAGCAGTTCTTC
CASSLEAVSSYNEQFF
>NA|TRBV28|TRBJ2-5|few
TGTGCCACAGCTGGTGGGGGGGCTCAAGAGACCCAGTACTTC
CATAGGGAQETQYF
>TRBD2|TRBV6-5|TRBJ2-7|few
TGTGCCAGCAGTTACTCAAGGGAAGCGGGACTTTCCGAGCAGTACTTC
CASSYSREAGLSEQYF
>TRBD1|TRBV6-5|TRBJ2-2|NA
TGTGCCAGCACCGACAGGGTGACCGGGGAGCTGTTTTTT
CASTDRVTGELFF
>TRBD2|TRBV28|TRBJ2-1|NA
TGTGCCAGCAGGCCCGGGGCTAGCGGGAATTATGAGCAGTTCTTC
CASRPGASGNYEQFF
>NA|TRBV4-1|TRBJ2-1|once
TGCGCCAGCAGTACAGGAGTCTCCTACAATGAGCAGTTCTTC
CASSTGVSYNEQFF
>NA|TRBV25-1|TRBJ1-2|NA
TGTGCCAGCAGTGATGGAACAGACCTCTATGGCTACACCTTC
CASSDGTDLYGYTF
>NA|TRBV4-3|TRBJ1-1|NA
TGCGCCAGCAGTCAAGTTATACAGAAGAGGAACACTGAAGCTTTCTTT
CASSQVIQKRNTEAFF
>TRBD2|TRBV7-2|TRBJ2-3|once
TGTGCCAGCAGCGGAAGGGGGACTAGCGGGCGCACAGATACGCAGTATTTT
CASSGRGTSGRTDTQYF
>TRBD2|TRBV11-2|TRBJ2-7|NA
TGTGCCAGCACACTAGCGGGAGCGGACGAGCAGTACTTC
CASTLAGADEQYF
>NA|TRBV6-5|TRBJ2-5|NA
TGTGCCAGCAGTTACGCAGGGATGGAGACCCAGTACTTC
CASSYAGMETQYF
>TRBD2|TRBV9|TRBJ2-3|NA
TGTGCCAGCAGCGTGGCCGGGACTAACACAGATACGCAGTATTTT
CASSVAGTNTDTQYF
>TRBD2|TRBV5-6|TRBJ2-3|NA
TGTGCCAGCAGCCCACTAGCGGGAGGGGCAGATACGCAGTATTTT
CASSPLAGGADTQYF
>NA|TRBV7-9|TRBJ1-5|NA
TGTTCCAGCAGCTTCGGAGGAGAGCTCTATAGCAATCAGCCCCAGCATTTT
CSSSFGGELYSNQPQHF
>NA|TRBV27|TRBJ1-4|once
TGTGCCAGCAGTTTATTTCAGGGGTTGACTAATGAAAAACTGTTTTTT
CASSLFQGLTNEKLFF
>TRBD1|TRBV7-9|TRBJ2-7|few
TGTGCCAGCAGCCCTCATGGACAGGGTGTTGGGGAGCAGTACTTC
CASSPHGQGVGEQYF
>NA|TRBV5-3|TRBJ2-1|NA
TGCGGGGGGCGCGACAATGAGCAGTTCTTC
CGGRDNEQFF
>TRBD1|TRBV2|TRBJ2-2|NA
TGTGCCTGCAAATCCCGGGACAGAAACACCGGGGAGCTGTTTTTT
CACKSRDRNTGELFF
>TRBD1|TRBV10-3|TRBJ1-4|NA
TGTGCCATCAGTAAGGGGACAGGGGATGAAAAACTGTTTTTT
CAISKGTGDEKLFF
>TRBD1|TRBV6-4|TRBJ1-2|NA
TGTGCCAGCAGTGACTCCCCCGGGACAGGGCTCCATGGCTACACCTTC
CASSDSPGTGLHGYTF